This T cell receptor (beta chain) is from a study of identical twins. The study, taken as a whole, reports: Cord blood's abundant beta clonotypes had fewer insertions, unlike memory repertoires.

TCRdb processed the 5' RACE reads anew with MiXCR; each CDR3 protein has one entry. The table records roughly 750,000 distinct CDR3 sequences, around 20% of them present only once. As to this clonotype: Its specificity is not known.

J gave up 9 bases and V 5 bases, and 10 bases lay outside the gene matches. The CDR3 is made up of 16 amino acids. CDR1 and CDR2 from the germline V gene are SGHTA and FQGTGA. This sample was shared with a second study, whose subject was T cells expressing NK-cell markers. This second report adds: Sorted CD3+CD56-NKG2C+, CD3+CD56+NKG2C+ and CD3+CD56+NKG2C- T cells supplied the TCR beta repertoires. In several experiments, sorting was restricted to alpha-beta TCR T cells by an anti-gamma-delta TCR antibody.

What was sequenced was PBMCs. The receptor's source is a woman between 18 and 30 years old in good health. The chain is built from TRBV7-3 and TRBJ2-1; 13 nucleotides align to TRBD2. The CDR3 nucleotides read TGTGCCAGCAGCCCTCAACTAGCGGGGGGGCAGGGTGAGCAGTTCTTC. Encoded protein: CASSPQLAGGQGEQFF.